This record concerns one TCR beta chain sequence. Its target is not known. This specimen belongs to a study of a mutant IDH1 vaccine in newly diagnosed glioma. Study summary: Scheduled for weeks 1, 3, 5, 7, 11, 15, 19 and 23, eight vaccinations were given to patients. Earlier care involved radiotherapy, temozolomide, or both, and the majority received both. Treated patients, averaging roughly 44 years, were roughly 62% male and roughly 38% female.

V was clipped by 2 bases and J by 5 bases; unmatched bases: 7. The length of the CDR3 is 16 residues. The germline V gene encodes CDR1 MGHRA and CDR2 YSYEKL. Stated time point: week 23, last vaccination. Vaccination used 300 ug of mutant IDH1 20-mer peptide per dose, with topical imiquimod. Notes on the study in general: Changes to the top peripheral T cell clonotypes appeared unrelated to pseudoprogression.

This table comes from immunoSEQ multiplex PCR, and its TCRdb copy is limited to in-frame clones, with some not included. The sample records about 28,000 clones, approximately 80% being singletons. This sequence was found in a woman aged 25 to 45 with glioma. The V and J genes are TRBV4-1 and TRBJ2-3, with TRBD2 identical over 10 bases. The sample in question was PBMCs, obtained from a glioma patient whose treatment included an IDH1 peptide vaccine. This CDR3 is CASSQTSGGAQDTQYF. The CDR3 nucleotides read TGCGCCAGCAGCCAAACCAGCGGGGGGGCGCAAGATACGCAGTATTTT.